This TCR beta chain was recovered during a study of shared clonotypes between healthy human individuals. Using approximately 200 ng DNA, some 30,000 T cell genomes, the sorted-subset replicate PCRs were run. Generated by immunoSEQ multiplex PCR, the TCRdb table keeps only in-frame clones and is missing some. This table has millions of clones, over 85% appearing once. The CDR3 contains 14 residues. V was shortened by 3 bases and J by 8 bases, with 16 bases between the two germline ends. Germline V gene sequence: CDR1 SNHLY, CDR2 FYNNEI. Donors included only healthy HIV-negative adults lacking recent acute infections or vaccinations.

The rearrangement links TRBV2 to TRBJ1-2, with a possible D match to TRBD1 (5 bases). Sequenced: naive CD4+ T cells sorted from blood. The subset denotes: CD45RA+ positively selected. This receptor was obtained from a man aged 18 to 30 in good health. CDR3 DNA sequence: TGTGCCAGCAGTGAGGGTCTGGAGGGGATCGGCTACACCTTC. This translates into CASSEGLEGIGYTF.